This passage covers 15 T cell receptor beta chains from one sample sequenced in a study of cytomegalovirus exposure and HLA in healthy donors. Primers included in the PCR were 60 Vbeta and 13 Jbeta primers. TCRdb keeps only in-frame clones here, not all; method: immunoSEQ multiplex PCR. This sample has about 160,000 clones, with about 80% found just once. Sequencing was done on a sample of PBMCs. The receptors here all came from a girl between 10 and 17 years old in good health and CMV-seropositive.

The chain recombines TRBV28 with TRBJ2-7, with TRBD1 matching over 10 bases. The V and J ends lost 5 bases and 9 bases, in that order; junction bases with no gene match: 10. CDR1 is MDHEN and CDR2 is SYDVKM in the germline V gene. This CDR3 contains 14 residues. CDR3 region: CASSLSGTGAGQYF. The CDR3 DNA reads TGTGCCAGCAGTCTCTCCGGGACAGGGGCCGGGCAGTACTTC.

The chain combines TRBV5-1 with TRBJ1-2; D gene ambiguous. The V end lost 0 bases, the J end lost 6 bases, and 9 bases lay between the germline ends. The CDR3 is made up of 13 amino acids. Germline CDR1 is SGHRS and CDR2 is YFSETQ. The CDR3: CASSLAGSDGYTF. The CDR3 DNA follows: TGCGCCAGCAGCTTGGCTGGGAGCGATGGCTACACCTTC. The variable domain in full, completed from reference TRBV5-1 and TRBJ1-2, reads KAGVTQTPRYLIKTRGQQVTLSCSPISGHRSVSWYQQTPGQGLQFLFEYFSETQRNKGNFPGRFSGRQFSNSRSEMNVSTLELGDSALYLCASSLAGSDGYTFGSGTRLTVV.

The rearrangement links TRBV11-2 to TRBJ2-3, with 11 bases matching TRBD2. Germline values: CDR1 SGHAT, CDR2 FQNNGV. After removal of 4 bases from V and 3 bases from J, the junction contained 6 bases not matched to a gene. This CDR3 contains 16 residues. CDR3 loop: CASSWTIAGGTDTQYF. CDR3 DNA sequence: TGTGCCAGCAGCTGGACGATAGCGGGAGGGACAGATACGCAGTATTTT.

Comments on this clone: Other DNA sequences in the same sample also yield this CDR3. V gene TRBV11-3 combines with J gene TRBJ2-6; TRBD1 aligns across 9 bases. V lost 5 bases, J lost 2 bases, and 7 bases stayed unmatched. Germline lookup yields CDR1 SGHNT and CDR2 YENEEA. The CDR3 runs 17 residues. CDR3 region: CASSLRDRVTGANVLTF. The CDR3 bases are TGTGCCAGCAGCCTGCGGGACAGGGTAACTGGGGCCAACGTCCTGACTTTC.

This clone was seen only once. The chain links TRBV18 to TRBJ1-3; a weak D match, TRBD1 (5 bases). V was trimmed by 5 bases and J by 3 bases, leaving 8 bases between them. Germline V gives CDR1 KGHSH, CDR2 LQKENI. This CDR3 region has 13 residues. In nucleotides, the CDR3 is TGTGCCAGCTCATCCGACAGTGGAAACACCATATATTTT. Protein: CASSSDSGNTIYF. Filled out from reference TRBV18 and TRBJ1-3, the complete variable domain reads NAGVMQNPRHLVRRRGQEARLRCSPMKGHSHVYWYRQLPEEGLKFMVYLQKENIIDESGMPKERFSAEFPKEGPSILRIQQVVRGDSAAYFCASSSDSGNTIYFGEGSWLTVV.

This clone came up a few times. This sequence joins TRBV9 and TRBJ2-3, with 8 bases matching TRBD1. V lost 3 bases, J lost 3 bases, and 6 bases stayed unmatched. CDR1 is SGDLS and CDR2 is YYNGEE in the germline V gene. This CDR3 spans 15 amino acids. CDR3 region: CASSAQGARTDTQYF. The DNA for the CDR3 is TGTGCCAGCAGCGCTCAGGGGGCTCGGACAGATACGCAGTATTTT.

The CDR3 region is CASSQEATDTGELFF. In DNA form, the CDR3 reads TGCGCCAGCAGCCAAGAGGCGACTGACACCGGGGAGCTGTTTTTT. The chain couples TRBV4-1 to TRBJ2-2; no firm D call. CDR3 length: 15 amino acids. The V and J ends lost 0 bases and 3 bases respectively, with 8 bases between them. Per germline, CDR1 MGHRA and CDR2 YSYEKL.

The chain has TRBV11-2 and TRBJ2-5, with TRBD2 identical over 9 bases. This CDR3 is 17 amino acids long. Germline values: CDR1 SGHAT, CDR2 FQNNGV. The trim removed 7 bases at V and 5 bases at J, leaving 17 bases unmatched. CDR3 bases: TGTGCCAGCACCATCGGGTCGGGCGGGGGGGCCACTGAGACCCAGTACTTC. Protein sequence: CASTIGSGGGATETQYF.

The chain recombines TRBV5-6 with TRBJ2-2; D may be TRBD2 (7 bases). The CDR3 is 17 residues long. The V end lost 2 bases, the J end lost 4 bases, and 18 bases lay between the germline ends. Germline CDR1 is SGHDT and CDR2 is YYEEEE. DNA of the CDR3: TGTGCCAGCAGCTTTGATTCGCGGGGGCGTTCCACCGGGGAGCTGTTTTTT. This translates into CASSFDSRGRSTGELFF.

The chain links TRBV2 to TRBJ2-6; 12 bases fit TRBD1. Germline V CDR1 and CDR2: SNHLY, FYNNEI. V lost 2 bases and J lost 2; bases outside the gene matches: 4. The CDR3 has 18 amino acids. DNA of the CDR3: TGTGCCAGCAGTGAAAGGGACAGGGGGCAAGCTGGGGCCAACGTCCTGACTTTC. Its protein is CASSERDRGQAGANVLTF.

This clone was counted a few times. The chain combines TRBV18 with TRBJ1-1; D is uncertain. The germline V and J ends were trimmed by 3 bases and 1 base, with 15 bases remaining between them. The CDR3 sequence is 16 residues long. Germline loops: CDR1 KGHSH, CDR2 LQKENI. CDR3 region: CASSPQRRYRNTEAFF. In nucleotides, the CDR3 is TGTGCCAGCTCACCCCAAAGGAGGTACAGGAACACTGAAGCTTTCTTT.

The rearrangement links TRBV6-1 to TRBJ1-1; D gene ambiguous. This CDR3 has 14 residues. Per germline, CDR1 MNHNS and CDR2 SASEGT. The ends were cut back, 0 bases at V and 6 bases at J, with 11 bases in the middle. This chain's CDR3 is CASSEARGIPEAFF. CDR3 in DNA: TGTGCCAGCAGTGAAGCTCGCGGGATTCCTGAAGCTTTCTTT.

The rearrangement joins TRBV5-1 to TRBJ1-3; D unresolved. Trimming took 0 bases from V and 4 from J, leaving 5 bases between them. From germline, CDR1 is SGHRS and CDR2 YFSETQ. This CDR3 spans 13 amino acids. DNA of the CDR3: TGCGCCAGCAGCTTGGGGCCCGGAAACACCATATATTTT. Translating it yields CASSLGPGNTIYF.

The chain uses TRBV5-5 and TRBJ2-5; 8 positions match TRBD2. With V trimmed by 6 bases and J by 5 bases, 18 bases remained unmatched. The CDR3 has 17 amino acids. Germline V lookup: CDR1 SGHKS, CDR2 YYEKEE (reference sequence). Here the CDR3 reads CASMLREGGDRVETQYF. In DNA, the CDR3 is TGTGCCAGCATGCTCCGGGAGGGAGGGGACCGCGTGGAGACCCAGTACTTC.

The chain is built from TRBV11-2 and TRBJ2-1; 8 bases line up with TRBD2. The CDR3 totals 14 residues. With V trimmed by 6 bases and J by 3 bases, 4 bases remained unmatched. CDR1 SGHAT and CDR2 FQNNGV come from the germline V gene. The CDR3 nucleotides are TGTGCCAGCAGAATAGCGGGGAACTACAATGAGCAGTTCTTC. Translation: CASRIAGNYNEQFF.